This T cell receptor beta chain was sequenced during a study of metastatic and nonmetastatic thyroid tumors. Study-wide context: Repertoires were compared across blood and tumor or nodule tissue from malignant and benign thyroid patients. The study's findings and limits: Benign nodules reportedly had significantly lower TCR beta diversity than malignant thyroid tumors in blood and tumor.

In this sample, this clone turned up many times. Its antigen is not identified. Every patient was untreated before thyroid surgery. Original methodology: It was from CDR3 differences across clinicopathological groups that a distant-metastasis classifier for papillary thyroid cancer was built. Using MiXCR, TCRdb re-called clones from the PCR reads. TCRdb's processing, not the authors' own work, is the source of the V and J calls. The sample yields about 20,000 clones, about 11% seen once. The sequenced material came from blood. The clonotype comes from a female donor with papillary thyroid cancer or a benign thyroid nodule (not recorded which). Some clones in this sample may be carry-over from other donors' samples.

CDR3 nucleotide sequence: TGTGCCAGCAGCGCACCGGGACAGGGAATGGTTAGAAACACCATATATTTT. Translation: CASSAPGQGMVRNTIYF. The rearrangement joins TRBV11-1 to TRBJ1-3; 9 bases map to TRBD1. Germline loops: CDR1 SGHAT, CDR2 FQDESV (reference sequence). V lost 5 bases, J lost 5 bases, and 13 bases stayed unmatched. The length of the CDR3 is 17 residues.